Below, 19 T cell receptor beta chains from the same sample are listed, as sequenced in a study of blood T cell repertoires in COVID-19. Sequencing used immunoSEQ multiplex PCR; TCRdb keeps in-frame clones, though not all of them. This sample has 250,000 to 300,000 clones, with roughly 88% found just once. The specimen was peripheral blood. The receptors stem from a woman in her 30s who had recovered from COVID-19.

The V gene is TRBV28, the J gene TRBJ2-3, with 8 nucleotides matching TRBD1. The junction had 6 bases not matched to a gene; V was cut back by 4 bases and J by 3 bases. Germline loops: CDR1 MDHEN, CDR2 SYDVKM. The CDR3 covers 15 residues. CDR3 sequence reads: CASSSIGQGTDTQYF. The CDR3 region has the DNA TGTGCCAGCAGTTCGATCGGACAGGGTACAGATACGCAGTATTTT.

The J gene is TRBJ2-1, the V gene TRBV28, with 12 bases fitting TRBD2. V gave up 2 bases and J gave up 8 bases; unmatched junction bases: 4. Looked up from germline, CDR1 is MDHEN and CDR2 is SYDVKM. This CDR3 has 15 residues. The DNA of the CDR3 is TGTGCCAGCAGTTTAGGACTAGCGGGACCCCATGAGCAGTTCTTC. The encoded protein is CASSLGLAGPHEQFF.

Concerning this clone: Other DNA sequences in this sample translate to the same CDR3. This chain connects TRBV28 to TRBJ2-3; 10 bases are a match to TRBD1. The V segment lost 4 bases and the J segment 3 bases; nucleotides outside the gene matches: 1. CDR1 MDHEN and CDR2 SYDVKM come from the germline V gene. The CDR3 extends over 14 amino acids. The CDR3 coding sequence is TGTGCCAGCAGTTCGGGACAGGGGACAGATACGCAGTATTTT. This gives the protein CASSSGQGTDTQYF. Supplemented by reference TRBV28 and TRBJ2-3, the full variable domain reads DVKVTQSSRYLVKRTGEKVFLECVQDMDHENMFWYRQDPGLGLRLIYFSYDVKMKEKGDIPEGYSVSREKKERFSLILESASTNQTSMYLCASSSGQGTDTQYFGPGTRLTVL.

The rearrangement uses TRBV4-3 and TRBJ1-6; 7 bases line up with TRBD1. The CDR3 extends over 16 amino acids. The ends lost 0 bases at V and 7 bases at J; junction bases unmatched: 6. Germline loops: CDR1 LGHNA, CDR2 YSLEER. The CDR3 coding sequence is TGCGCCAGCAGCCAAGATTTGGACAGGCCCAATTCACCCCTCCACTTT. Translation: CASSQDLDRPNSPLHF.

The V call is TRBV27, the J call TRBJ2-2; D unclear. The V end was cut by 2 bases, the J end by 3 bases, with 7 bases between. The germline V gene has CDR1 MNHEY and CDR2 SMNVEV (reference sequence). The CDR3 loop spans 14 amino acids. This chain's CDR3 is CASSLGRDTGELFF. CDR3 sequence (DNA): TGTGCCAGCAGTTTAGGGCGAGACACCGGGGAGCTGTTTTTT.

The chain uses TRBV28 and TRBJ1-2; D is uncertain. CDR3 length equals 14 residues. The V gene lost 6 bases and the J gene lost 1 base, with 12 bases spanning the gap. The germline gives CDR1 MDHEN, CDR2 SYDVKM. CDR3 amino acids: CASRVETDNYGYTF. The CDR3 DNA reads TGTGCCAGCAGGGTGGAGACGGATAACTATGGCTACACCTTC.

The V and J genes are TRBV19 and TRBJ2-2; the D gene is possibly TRBD1 (5 bases). Germline CDR1 and CDR2: LNHDA and SQIVND (reference sequence). The CDR3 has 14 amino acids. Trimming stripped 7 bases from V and 7 bases from J, with 16 bases between. The CDR3 sequence: CASNPVGASGELFF. The CDR3 nucleotides read TGTGCCAGTAATCCCGTAGGGGCGAGCGGGGAGCTGTTTTTT.

The chain has TRBV11-3 and TRBJ2-7; TRBD1 matches 7 bases. After removal of 0 bases from V and 0 bases from J, the junction contained 2 bases not matched to a gene. The germline CDR1 and CDR2 sequences are SGHNT and YENEEA. The CDR3 length is 15 residues. The CDR3 DNA sequence: TGTGCCAGCAGCTTAGAGGGGGACAGCTCCTACGAGCAGTACTTC. Translated: CASSLEGDSSYEQYF. Full variable domain (missing parts from reference TRBV11-3 and TRBJ2-7): EAGVVQSPRYKIIEKKQPVAFWCNPISGHNTLYWYLQNLGQGPELLIRYENEEAVDDSQLPKDRFSAERLKGVDSTLKIQPAELGDSAVYLCASSLEGDSSYEQYFGPGTRLTVT.

The chain has TRBV6-2 or TRBV6-3 and TRBJ1-2; 7 nucleotides line up with TRBD1. With 5 bases clipped from V and 4 bases from J, the junction kept 10 bases outside the gene matches. CDR1 MNHEY and CDR2 SVGEGT come from the germline V gene. This CDR3 region has 15 residues. The CDR3 coding sequence is TGTGCCAGCAGTACTGGGACAGTGCTCTTCTATGGCTACACCTTC. The encoded protein is CASSTGTVLFYGYTF.

CDR3 region: CASSRTGAGYEQYF. The CDR3 nucleotides read TGTGCCAGCAGCCGGACAGGGGCGGGGTACGAGCAGTACTTC. This rearrangement joins TRBV11-2 to TRBJ2-7, with 9 bases lining up with TRBD1. CDR3 size: 14 residues. J gave up 4 bases and V 5 bases, and 6 bases lay outside the gene matches. Germline V CDR1 and CDR2: SGHAT, FQNNGV.

J is TRBJ1-2 and V is TRBV24-1, with D unresolved. Between the trimmed V and J ends, which lost 3 bases and 8 bases, there was a span of 12 bases. The germline V gene has CDR1 KGHDR and CDR2 SFDVKD. The CDR3 length is 13 residues. The chain's CDR3 is CATSDKTSGGYTF. The CDR3 bases are TGTGCCACCAGTGATAAAACGAGCGGGGGCTACACCTTC.

This chain links TRBV19 with TRBJ1-6; 10 bases match TRBD1. CDR3 length: 16 amino acids. V trimming: 5 bases; J trimming: 8 bases; junction bases outside the gene matches: 9. The germline V gene encodes CDR1 LNHDA and CDR2 SQIVND (reference sequence). In DNA, the CDR3 is TGTGCCAGTAGTCGTGCGGGGACAGGGGTGGATTCACCCCTCCACTTT. Its protein is CASSRAGTGVDSPLHF.

The genes are TRBV27 and TRBJ2-3; possible D gene TRBD2, 5 bases. This CDR3 comprises 17 residues. Trimming took off 0 bases at V and 0 bases at J, with 13 bases between the two ends. CDR1 and CDR2 from the germline V gene are MNHEY and SMNVEV (reference sequence). The CDR3 spells CASSLSFPGSSTDTQYF. The CDR3 nucleotides read TGTGCCAGCAGTTTATCGTTTCCGGGGAGTAGCACAGATACGCAGTATTTT.

Comment on this clone: Other DNA sequences in this sample translate to the same CDR3. The V call is TRBV3-1 (or the pseudogene TRBV3-2), the J call TRBJ1-1; TRBD1 matches 7 bases. Germline V gene sequence: CDR1 LGHDT, CDR2 YNNKEL (reference sequence). The CDR3 is made up of 14 amino acids. V gave up 1 base and J gave up 4 bases; unmatched junction bases: 3. Here the CDR3 reads CASSQAGGGTEAFF. The CDR3, as DNA: TGTGCCAGCAGCCAAGCAGGGGGAGGCACTGAAGCTTTCTTT.

The chain combines TRBV9 with TRBJ2-2; TRBD2 agrees at 10 bases. V was clipped by 0 bases and J by 7 bases; unmatched bases: 6. CDR1 is SGDLS and CDR2 is YYNGEE in the germline V gene. CDR3 length equals 16 residues. The CDR3 region has the DNA TGTGCCAGCAGCGTAGGGGCTAGCGGGGGCCGCGGGGAGCTGTTTTTT. Encoded protein: CASSVGASGGRGELFF.

This sequence joins TRBV7-6 and TRBJ2-3, with 9 bases matching TRBD2. CDR3 size: 16 residues. Per the germline V gene, CDR1 is SGHVS and CDR2 is FNYEAQ. J was trimmed by 5 bases and V by 5 bases; bases with no gene match: 11. CDR3 amino acids: CASSPISGGGRDTQYF. DNA of the CDR3: TGTGCCAGCAGCCCGATTAGCGGGGGAGGGAGAGATACGCAGTATTTT.

V usage is TRBV4-3 and J usage is TRBJ2-7; D is unclear. Looked up from germline, CDR1 is LGHNA and CDR2 is YSLEER. The V end lost 0 bases, the J end lost 7 bases, and 13 bases lay between the germline ends. The length of the CDR3 is 14 residues. CDR3 loop: CASSQDSASLEQYF. As DNA, the CDR3 is TGCGCCAGCAGCCAAGATAGTGCCTCCCTGGAGCAGTACTTC.

CDR3 nucleotide sequence: TGTGCCACCAGTGATTCGACAGGGACAGGGGGTAACTATGGCTACACCTTC. Translated: CATSDSTGTGGNYGYTF. This chain uses TRBV24-1 with TRBJ1-2; TRBD1 aligns across 11 bases. CDR1 is KGHDR, CDR2 SFDVKD, per germline. The CDR3 runs 17 residues. Trimming at V came to 2 bases and at J to 1 base, leaving 5 bases not matched to a gene.

The chain carries TRBV6-5 and TRBJ2-5, with TRBD2 matching 12 bases. The CDR3 is 14 residues long. The V gene's germline CDR1 is MNHEY and CDR2 SVGAGI. After removal of 6 bases from V and 7 bases from J, the junction contained 6 bases not matched to a gene. The CDR3 DNA sequence: TGTGCCAGCAGAGGACTAGCGGGGCCTTGGACCCAGTACTTC. This translates into CASRGLAGPWTQYF.